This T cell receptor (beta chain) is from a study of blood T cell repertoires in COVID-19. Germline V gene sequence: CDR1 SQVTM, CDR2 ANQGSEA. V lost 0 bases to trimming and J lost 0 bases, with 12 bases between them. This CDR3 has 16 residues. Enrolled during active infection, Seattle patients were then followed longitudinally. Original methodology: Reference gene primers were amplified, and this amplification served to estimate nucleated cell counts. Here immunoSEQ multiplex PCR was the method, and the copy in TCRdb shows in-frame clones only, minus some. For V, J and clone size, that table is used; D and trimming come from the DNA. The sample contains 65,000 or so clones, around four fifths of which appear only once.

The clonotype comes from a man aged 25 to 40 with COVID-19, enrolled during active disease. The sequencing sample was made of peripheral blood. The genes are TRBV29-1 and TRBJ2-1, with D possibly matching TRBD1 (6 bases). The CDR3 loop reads CSVEDHQGSSYNEQFF. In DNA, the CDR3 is TGCAGCGTTGAAGATCACCAGGGGAGCTCCTACAATGAGCAGTTCTTC.